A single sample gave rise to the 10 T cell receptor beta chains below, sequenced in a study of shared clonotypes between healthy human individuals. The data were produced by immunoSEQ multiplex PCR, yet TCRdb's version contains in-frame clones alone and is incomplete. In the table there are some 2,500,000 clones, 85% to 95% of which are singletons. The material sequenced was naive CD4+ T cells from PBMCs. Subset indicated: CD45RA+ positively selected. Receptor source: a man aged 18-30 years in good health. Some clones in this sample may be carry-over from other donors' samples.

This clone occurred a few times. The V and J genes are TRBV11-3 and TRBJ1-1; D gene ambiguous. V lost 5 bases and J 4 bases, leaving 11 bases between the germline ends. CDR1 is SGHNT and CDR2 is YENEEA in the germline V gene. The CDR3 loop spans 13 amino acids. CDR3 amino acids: CASSQDTSTEAFF. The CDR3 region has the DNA TGTGCCAGCAGCCAAGACACTAGCACTGAAGCTTTCTTT.

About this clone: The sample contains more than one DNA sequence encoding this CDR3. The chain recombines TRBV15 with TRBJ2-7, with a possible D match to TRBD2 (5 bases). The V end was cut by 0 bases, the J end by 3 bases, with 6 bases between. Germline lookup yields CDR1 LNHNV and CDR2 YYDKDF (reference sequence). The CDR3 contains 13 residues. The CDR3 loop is CATSRDRDYEQYF. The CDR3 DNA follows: TGTGCCACCAGCAGAGATCGGGACTACGAGCAGTACTTC.

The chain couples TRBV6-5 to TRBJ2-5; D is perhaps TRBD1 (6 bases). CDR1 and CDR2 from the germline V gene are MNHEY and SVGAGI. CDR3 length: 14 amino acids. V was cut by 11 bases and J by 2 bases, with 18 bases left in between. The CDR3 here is CAAGTPLRQETQYF. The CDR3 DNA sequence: TGTGCCGCAGGGACACCGCTGAGACAAGAGACCCAGTACTTC.

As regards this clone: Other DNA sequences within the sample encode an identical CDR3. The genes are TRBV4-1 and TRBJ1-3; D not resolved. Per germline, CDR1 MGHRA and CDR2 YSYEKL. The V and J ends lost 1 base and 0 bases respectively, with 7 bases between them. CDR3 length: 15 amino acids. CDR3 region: CASSQVGLSGNTIYF. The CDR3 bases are TGCGCCAGCAGCCAAGTAGGGCTCTCTGGAAACACCATATATTTT.

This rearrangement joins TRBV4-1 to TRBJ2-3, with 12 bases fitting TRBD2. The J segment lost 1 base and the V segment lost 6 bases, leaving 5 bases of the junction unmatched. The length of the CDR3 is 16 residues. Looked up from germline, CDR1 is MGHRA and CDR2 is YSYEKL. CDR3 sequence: CASRRLAGVGTDTQYF. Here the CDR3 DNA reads TGCGCCAGCAGACGACTAGCGGGAGTCGGCACAGATACGCAGTATTTT.

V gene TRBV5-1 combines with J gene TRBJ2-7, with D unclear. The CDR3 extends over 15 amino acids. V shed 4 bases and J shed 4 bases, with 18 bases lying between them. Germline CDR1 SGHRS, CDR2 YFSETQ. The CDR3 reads CASSPNPGSGYEQYF. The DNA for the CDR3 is TGCGCCAGCAGCCCCAACCCCGGCTCGGGTTACGAGCAGTACTTC.

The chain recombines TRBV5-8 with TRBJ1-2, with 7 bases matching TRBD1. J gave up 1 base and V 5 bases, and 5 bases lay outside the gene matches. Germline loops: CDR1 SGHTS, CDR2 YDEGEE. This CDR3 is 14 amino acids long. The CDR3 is CASSRDRFNYGYTF. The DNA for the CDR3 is TGTGCCAGCAGTCGGGACAGATTTAACTATGGCTACACCTTC.

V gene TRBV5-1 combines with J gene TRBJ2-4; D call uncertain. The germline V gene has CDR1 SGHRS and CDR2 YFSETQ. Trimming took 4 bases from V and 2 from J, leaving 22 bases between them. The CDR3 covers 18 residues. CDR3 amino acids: CASSLPSLGFGTKNIQYF. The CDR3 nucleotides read TGCGCCAGCAGCCTCCCCAGCTTGGGATTTGGTACCAAAAACATTCAGTACTTC.

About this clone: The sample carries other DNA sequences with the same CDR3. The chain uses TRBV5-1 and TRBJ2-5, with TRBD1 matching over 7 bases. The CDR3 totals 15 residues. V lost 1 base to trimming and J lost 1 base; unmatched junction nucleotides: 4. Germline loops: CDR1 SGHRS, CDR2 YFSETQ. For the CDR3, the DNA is TGCGCCAGCAGCTTGACAGGGGCCGGCCAAGAGACCCAGTACTTC. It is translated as CASSLTGAGQETQYF.

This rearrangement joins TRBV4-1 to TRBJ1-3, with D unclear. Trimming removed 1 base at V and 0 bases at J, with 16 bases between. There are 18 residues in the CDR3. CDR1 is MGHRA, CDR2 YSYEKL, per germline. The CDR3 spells CASSQGGRTERSGNTIYF. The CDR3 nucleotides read TGCGCCAGCAGCCAAGGAGGAAGAACGGAACGCTCTGGAAACACCATATATTTT.